Listed below are T cell receptor beta chains from one sample, sequenced in a study of regulatory T cells in long-lasting Graves disease. TCRdb called the multiplex PCR reads again in MiXCR, with one record for every CDR3 protein. In the table there are a few hundred thousand distinct CDR3 sequences, more than 20% of which are singletons. This specimen was peripheral blood mononuclear cells (PBMCs), taken when the disease was refractory, from a patient treated with antithyroid drugs. All receptors come from a woman in her 40s with Graves disease. Each CDR3 is given with its conserved first and last residue. Expanded clones get a size class; other rows say once, few or many, or leave the size out.

>TRBJ2-7|-|TRBV6-1
CASSPRTGTSYEQYF
>TRBJ2-2|-|TRBV5-1
CASSPVGRSGELFF
>TRBJ1-1|-|TRBV13
CASSWPGNTEAFF
>TRBJ2-2|few|TRBV28
CASRTGQGKRVFTGELFF
>TRBJ2-7|once|TRBV7-9
CASSLVTGTYEQYF
>TRBJ2-5|many|TRBV6-2/TRBV6-3
CASSYSFGNQETQYF
>TRBJ2-5|few|TRBV25-1
CASGTSGRREYF
>TRBJ2-7|few|TRBV7-9
CASSLGLAASSYEQYF
>TRBJ1-1|many|TRBV6-5
CASSYAGWNTEAFF
>TRBJ2-1|-|TRBV12-3/TRBV12-4
CASSFRQEAFNEQFF
>TRBJ2-2|-|TRBV25-1
CASMKNTGELFF
>TRBJ1-4|many|TRBV28
CASRLQGAWEKLFF
>TRBJ2-1|-|TRBV11-2
CASSLSPGPLVSGRSYNEQFF
>TRBJ1-1|few|TRBV19
CASNYPGTEAFF
>TRBJ2-7|-|TRBV5-6
CASTTGQVRDRTSGRTLSYEQYF
>TRBJ1-6|many|TRBV20-1
CSARIGSPLHF
>TRBJ2-1|-|TRBV12-3/TRBV12-4
CASSLITPLGYNEQFF
>TRBJ1-1|many|TRBV2
CASRARVRTEAFF
>TRBJ2-7|many|TRBV11-2
CASSSLKAYEQYF
>TRBJ2-5|-|TRBV20-1
CSALSPAGGQETQYF
>TRBJ1-2|few|TRBV30
CAWNGAANYGYTF
>TRBJ2-2|-|TRBV12-3/TRBV12-4
CASSLGMGELFF
>TRBJ2-7|-|TRBV28
CASSYVRGHADYEQYF
>TRBJ1-1|few|TRBV12-3/TRBV12-4
CASSLTGGLAEAFF
>TRBJ2-1|once|TRBV19
CASSILGSRDEQFF
>TRBJ2-4|many|TRBV6-1
CASSEGTGAKNIQYF
>TRBJ2-7|few|TRBV7-8
CASRYPGQGKGEQYF
>TRBJ2-7|few|TRBV28
CASSFGGGQDEQYF
>TRBJ2-7|-|TRBV28
CASSFNPPSLAGTYEQYF
>TRBJ1-1|-|TRBV5-4
CASSYRDRNSEAFF
>TRBJ2-3|-|TRBV28
CASSLKQGWSDTQYF
>TRBJ2-7|few|TRBV20-1
CSARDPSSYEQYF
>TRBJ2-3|few|TRBV11-2
CASSSGLAGVDTQYF
>TRBJ2-1|-|TRBV11-2
CASSPTLAGGYNEQFF
>TRBJ1-4|many|TRBV12-5
CASGFSDRTGATNEKLFF
>TRBJ2-5|many|TRBV6-2/TRBV6-3
CASSYSYDQETQYF
>TRBJ2-2|-|TRBV5-1
CASSMGGANTGELFF
>TRBJ1-5|many|TRBV20-1
CSALRRTGRGQPQHF
>TRBJ2-5|few|TRBV9
CASSVGTGWGVETQYF
>TRBJ2-7|few|TRBV7-9
CASSPGGQKTYEQYF
>TRBJ2-4|few|TRBV30
CAWDPGQGAGNIQYF
>TRBJ2-5|many|TRBV12-3/TRBV12-4
CASSLSTGGETQYF
>TRBJ2-7|many|TRBV11-2
CASSYYRDRAYEQYF
>TRBJ1-1|many|TRBV29-1
CSVEVRGRNTEAFF
>TRBJ2-4|few|TRBV6-1
CASKQDGTKNIQYF
>TRBJ1-4|few|TRBV20-1
CSATSDTSTNEKLFF
>TRBJ1-5|few|TRBV7-2
CASSLYRGPNQPQHF
>TRBJ2-7|many|TRBV2
CASRERGYEQYF
>TRBJ1-1|-|TRBV7-9
CASSFEGFVEAFF
>TRBJ1-2|-|TRBV5-4
CASRKFGTHYGYTF
>TRBJ1-1|-|TRBV20-1
CSARFMNTEAFF
>TRBJ2-5|few|TRBV5-1
CASSPLASGREETQYF